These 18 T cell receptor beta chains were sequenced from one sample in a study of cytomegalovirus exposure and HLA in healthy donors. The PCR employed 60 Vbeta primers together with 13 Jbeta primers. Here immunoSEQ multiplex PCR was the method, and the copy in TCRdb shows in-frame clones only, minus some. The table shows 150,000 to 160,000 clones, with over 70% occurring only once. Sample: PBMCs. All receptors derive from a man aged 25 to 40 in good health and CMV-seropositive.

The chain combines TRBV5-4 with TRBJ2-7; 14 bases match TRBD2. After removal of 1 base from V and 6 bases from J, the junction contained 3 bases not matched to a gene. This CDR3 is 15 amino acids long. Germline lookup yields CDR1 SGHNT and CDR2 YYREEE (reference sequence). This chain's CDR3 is CASSLRGLAGVEQYF. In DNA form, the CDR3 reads TGTGCCAGCAGCTTGAGGGGACTAGCGGGAGTCGAGCAGTACTTC.

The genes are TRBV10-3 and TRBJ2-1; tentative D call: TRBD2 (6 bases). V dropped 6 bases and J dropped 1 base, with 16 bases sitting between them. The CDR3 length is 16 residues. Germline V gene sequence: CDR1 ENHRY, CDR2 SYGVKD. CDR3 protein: CAISDGLASSYNEQFF. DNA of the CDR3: TGTGCCATCAGCGATGGGCTAGCGAGTTCCTACAATGAGCAGTTCTTC.

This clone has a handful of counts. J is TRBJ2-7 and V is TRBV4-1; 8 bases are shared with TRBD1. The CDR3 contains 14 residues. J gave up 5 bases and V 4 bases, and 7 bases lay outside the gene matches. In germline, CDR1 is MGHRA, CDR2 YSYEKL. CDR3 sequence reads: CASSPGQGGNEQYF. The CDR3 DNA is TGCGCCAGCAGCCCCGGACAGGGCGGGAACGAGCAGTACTTC.

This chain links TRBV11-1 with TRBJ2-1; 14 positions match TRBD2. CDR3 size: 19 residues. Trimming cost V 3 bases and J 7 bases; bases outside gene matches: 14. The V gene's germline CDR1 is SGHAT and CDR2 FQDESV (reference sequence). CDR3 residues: CASSFPPGLAGATKNEQFF. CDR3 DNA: TGTGCCAGCAGCTTTCCTCCGGGACTAGCGGGAGCAACCAAAAATGAGCAGTTCTTC.

CDR3 residues: CASMTGSLPGELFF. The CDR3 DNA reads as TGTGCCAGCATGACCGGGAGTTTGCCCGGGGAGCTGTTTTTT. The gene calls are TRBV6-5 and TRBJ2-2; maybe TRBD2 (6 bases). Germline-derived CDR1 and CDR2 are MNHEY and SVGAGI. There are 14 residues in the CDR3. Trimming shortened V by 7 bases and J by 6 bases, and 15 bases separated the two germline ends.

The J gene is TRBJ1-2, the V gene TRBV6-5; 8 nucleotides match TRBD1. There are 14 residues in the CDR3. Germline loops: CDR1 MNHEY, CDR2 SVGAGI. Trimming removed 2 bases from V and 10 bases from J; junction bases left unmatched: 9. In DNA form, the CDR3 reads TGTGCCAGCAGTTACGCGGCCAGGGGGCCTTTCTACACCTTC. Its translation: CASSYAARGPFYTF.

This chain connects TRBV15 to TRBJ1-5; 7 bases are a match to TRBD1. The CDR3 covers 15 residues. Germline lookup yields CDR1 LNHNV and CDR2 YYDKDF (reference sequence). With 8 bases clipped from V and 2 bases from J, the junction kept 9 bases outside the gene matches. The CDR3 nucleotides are TGTGCCACCCGGGTCGGAGACAGGGGCAATCAGCCCCAGCATTTT. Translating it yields CATRVGDRGNQPQHF.

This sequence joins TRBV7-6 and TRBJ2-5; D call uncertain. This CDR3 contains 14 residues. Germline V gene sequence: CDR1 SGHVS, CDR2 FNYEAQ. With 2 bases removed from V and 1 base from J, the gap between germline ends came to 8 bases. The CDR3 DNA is TGTGCCAGCAGCTTATATGGGCGCCAAGAGACCCAGTACTTC. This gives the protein CASSLYGRQETQYF.

CDR3 nucleotide sequence: TGTGCCAGCAGTTGGGACACAACTAATGAAAAACTGTTTTTT. Encoded protein: CASSWDTTNEKLFF. The V and J genes are TRBV2 and TRBJ1-4; possible D gene TRBD1, 6 bases. CDR1 and CDR2 (germline): SNHLY, FYNNEI. V was shortened by 5 bases and J by 0 bases, with 7 bases between the two germline ends. The CDR3 loop spans 14 amino acids.

The chain's CDR3 is CASSSAGGQYF. The CDR3 nucleotides are TGTGCCAGCAGCTCAGCGGGAGGGCAGTACTTC. The chain recombines TRBV7-2 with TRBJ2-7; TRBD2 matches 9 bases. The CDR3 is 11 amino acids. Germline-derived CDR1 and CDR2 are SGHTA and FQGNSA. With V trimmed by 4 bases and J by 9 bases, 1 base remained unmatched.

The CDR3 reads CASSFDGRDTEAFF. The CDR3 bases are TGTGCCAGCAGCTTTGATGGCCGGGACACTGAAGCTTTCTTT. The chain uses TRBV7-3 and TRBJ1-1, with D uncertain. Germline V lookup: CDR1 SGHTA, CDR2 FQGTGA. The length of the CDR3 is 14 residues. V was clipped by 3 bases and J by 3 bases, with 11 bases between them.

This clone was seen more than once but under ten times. CDR3 in amino acids: CASSHVGTSGEFTDTQYF. Here the CDR3 DNA reads TGCGCCAGCAGTCATGTTGGGACTAGCGGGGAATTCACAGATACGCAGTATTTT. The chain links TRBV4-1 to TRBJ2-3; 13 bases map to TRBD2. CDR3 length: 18 residues. Trimming cost V 6 bases and J 2 bases; bases outside gene matches: 11. The germline CDR1 and CDR2 sequences are MGHRA and YSYEKL.

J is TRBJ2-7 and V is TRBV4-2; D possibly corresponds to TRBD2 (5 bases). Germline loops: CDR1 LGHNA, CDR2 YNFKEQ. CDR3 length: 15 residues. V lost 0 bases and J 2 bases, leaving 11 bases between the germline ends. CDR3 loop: CASSQEAAEAYEQYF. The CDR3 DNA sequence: TGTGCCAGCAGCCAAGAAGCAGCGGAGGCCTACGAGCAGTACTTC.

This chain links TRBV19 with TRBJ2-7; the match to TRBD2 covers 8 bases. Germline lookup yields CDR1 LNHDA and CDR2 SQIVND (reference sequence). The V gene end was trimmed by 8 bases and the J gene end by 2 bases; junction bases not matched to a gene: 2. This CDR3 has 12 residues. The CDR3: CASLAGPYEQYF. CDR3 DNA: TGTGCCAGTTTAGCGGGACCCTACGAGCAGTACTTC. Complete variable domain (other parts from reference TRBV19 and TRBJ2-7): DGGITQSPKYLFRKEGQNVTLSCEQNLNHDAMYWYRQDPGQGLRLIYYSQIVNDFQKGDIAEGYSVSREKKESFPLTVTSAQKNPTAFYLCASLAGPYEQYFGPGTRLTVT.

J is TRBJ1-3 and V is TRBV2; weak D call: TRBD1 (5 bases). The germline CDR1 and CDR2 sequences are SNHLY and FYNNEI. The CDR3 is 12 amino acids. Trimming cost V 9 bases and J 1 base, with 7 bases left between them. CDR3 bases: TGTGCCAGTCGGGGGTCTGGAAACACCATATATTTT. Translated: CASRGSGNTIYF.

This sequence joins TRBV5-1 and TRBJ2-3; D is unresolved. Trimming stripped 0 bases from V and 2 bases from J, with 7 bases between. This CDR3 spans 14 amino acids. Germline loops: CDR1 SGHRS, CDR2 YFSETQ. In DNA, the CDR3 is TGCGCCAGCAGCTTGGCACAGTCCACAGATACGCAGTATTTT. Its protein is CASSLAQSTDTQYF. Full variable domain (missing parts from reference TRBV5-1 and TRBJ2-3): KAGVTQTPRYLIKTRGQQVTLSCSPISGHRSVSWYQQTPGQGLQFLFEYFSETQRNKGNFPGRFSGRQFSNSRSEMNVSTLELGDSALYLCASSLAQSTDTQYFGPGTRLTVL.

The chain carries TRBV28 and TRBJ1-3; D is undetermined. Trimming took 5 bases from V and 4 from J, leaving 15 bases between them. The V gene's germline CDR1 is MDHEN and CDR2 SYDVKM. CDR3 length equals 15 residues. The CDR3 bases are TGTGCCAGCAGTAGGTTCGGGAGTGTAGGAAACACCATATATTTT. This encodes CASSRFGSVGNTIYF.

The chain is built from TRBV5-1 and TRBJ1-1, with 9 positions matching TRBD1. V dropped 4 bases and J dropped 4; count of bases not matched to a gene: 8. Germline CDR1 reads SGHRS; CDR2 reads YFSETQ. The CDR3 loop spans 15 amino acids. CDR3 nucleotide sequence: TGCGCCAGCAGCAGGTCGACAGGGGGTCCCACTGAAGCTTTCTTT. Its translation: CASSRSTGGPTEAFF.